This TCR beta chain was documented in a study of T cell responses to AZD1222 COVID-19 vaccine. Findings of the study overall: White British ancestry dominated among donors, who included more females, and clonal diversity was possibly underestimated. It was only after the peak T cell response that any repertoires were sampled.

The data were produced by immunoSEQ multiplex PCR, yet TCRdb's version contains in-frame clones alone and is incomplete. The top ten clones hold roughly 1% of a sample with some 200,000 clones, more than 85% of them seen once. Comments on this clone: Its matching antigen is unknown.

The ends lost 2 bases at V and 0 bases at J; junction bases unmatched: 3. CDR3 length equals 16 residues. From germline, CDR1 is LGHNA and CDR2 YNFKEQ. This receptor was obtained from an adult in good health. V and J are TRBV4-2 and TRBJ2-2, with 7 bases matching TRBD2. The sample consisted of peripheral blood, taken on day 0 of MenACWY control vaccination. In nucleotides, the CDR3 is TGTGCCAGCAGCCAAAGGGCGGGGGCGAACACCGGGGAGCTGTTTTTT. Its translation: CASSQRAGANTGELFF.